These 11 T cell receptor beta chains were sequenced from one sample in a study of blood T cell repertoires in COVID-19. Assay used: immunoSEQ multiplex PCR; TCRdb lists only in-frame clones, some missing. The sample records about 200,000 clones, 86% being singletons. Sequenced material: peripheral blood. The receptor source for this set is a man between 50 and 59 years old with acute or convalescent COVID-19.

CDR3 sequence reads: CASSTDRSEAFF. CDR3 sequence (DNA): TGTGCCAGCAGTACGGACAGGAGTGAAGCTTTCTTT. The J gene is TRBJ1-1, the V gene TRBV6-5, with TRBD1 matching over 7 bases. The ends lost 5 bases at V and 7 bases at J; junction bases unmatched: 4. CDR1 is MNHEY and CDR2 is SVGAGI in the germline V gene. The CDR3 is made up of 12 amino acids.

The sample holds a few counts of this clone. The chain uses TRBV27 and TRBJ2-2; possibly TRBD2 for D (5 bases). Trimming stripped 8 bases from V and 9 bases from J, with 10 bases between. Germline loops: CDR1 MNHEY, CDR2 SMNVEV (reference sequence). The CDR3 loop spans 11 amino acids. CDR3 residues: CASRSGWELFF. The CDR3 DNA reads as TGTGCCAGCCGAAGCGGTTGGGAGCTGTTTTTT.

The J gene is TRBJ1-3, the V gene TRBV11-2; 9 bases map to TRBD1. Looked up from germline, CDR1 is SGHAT and CDR2 is FQNNGV. This CDR3 is built from 17 residues. V lost 6 bases, J lost 3 bases, and 12 bases stayed unmatched. The CDR3 sequence is CASSRPGTGFGGNTIYF. The CDR3 DNA sequence: TGTGCCAGCAGTCGTCCCGGGACAGGGTTCGGTGGAAACACCATATATTTT. Combining the CDR3 with reference TRBV11-2 and TRBJ1-3 gives the whole variable domain EAGVAQSPRYKIIEKRQSVAFWCNPISGHATLYWYQQILGQGPKLLIQFQNNGVVDDSQLPKDRFSAERLKGVDSTLKIQPAKLEDSAVYLCASSRPGTGFGGNTIYFGEGSWLTVV.

This chain uses TRBV6-5 with TRBJ1-3; maybe TRBD1 (6 bases). The germline V and J ends were trimmed by 0 bases and 12 bases, with 12 bases remaining between them. Looked up from germline, CDR1 is MNHEY and CDR2 is SVGAGI. The CDR3 runs to 13 residues. This CDR3 reads CASSYSAWGLIYF. The CDR3 coding sequence is TGTGCCAGCAGTTACTCGGCTTGGGGGCTCATATATTTT.

In the case of this clone: In the same sample, other DNA sequences code for this CDR3. The chain links TRBV5-1 to TRBJ1-2; D remains ambiguous. V was cut by 4 bases and J by 8 bases, with 15 bases left in between. The CDR3 is 13 residues long. The V gene's germline CDR1 is SGHRS and CDR2 YFSETQ. The CDR3 nucleotides are TGCGCCAGCAGCGAGGGCGGTGGTTACGGCTACACCTTC. As protein: CASSEGGGYGYTF.

This rearrangement joins TRBV18 to TRBJ2-7, with D possibly TRBD1 on 7 matching bases. The CDR3 spans 13 residues. The V gene lost 4 bases and the J gene lost 6 bases, with 13 bases spanning the gap. Germline V lookup: CDR1 KGHSH, CDR2 LQKENI. CDR3 DNA sequence: TGTGCCAGCTCACAAGGAGGGGACAGCGAGCAGTACTTC. The encoded protein is CASSQGGDSEQYF.

This clone was found a few times. The CDR3 coding sequence is TGTGCCAGCAGCCCTGGGACAGGGGGCGGAGATACGCAGTATTTT. Its protein is CASSPGTGGGDTQYF. The V gene is TRBV11-3, the J gene TRBJ2-3; 12 bases agree with TRBD1. Germline V lookup: CDR1 SGHNT, CDR2 YENEEA. CDR3 length: 15 amino acids. V was pared by 5 bases and J by 5 bases, with 5 bases of the junction left unmatched.

The rearrangement joins TRBV12-5 to TRBJ1-5; D is perhaps TRBD1 (5 bases). Deletions cut 2 bases from V and 1 base from J, with 9 bases between. In germline, CDR1 is LGHNT, CDR2 FRNRAP. This CDR3 is 15 amino acids long. The CDR3 sequence: CASGLSGMSNQPQHF. The CDR3 DNA reads TGTGCTAGTGGTTTGTCAGGGATGAGCAATCAGCCCCAGCATTTT. Complete variable domain (other parts from reference TRBV12-5 and TRBJ1-5): DARVTQTPRHKVTEMGQEVTMRCQPILGHNTVFWYRQTMMQGLELLAYFRNRAPLDDSGMPKDRFSAEMPDATLATLKIQPSEPRDSAVYFCASGLSGMSNQPQHFGDGTRLSIL.

The genes are TRBV9 and TRBJ1-4; 8 bases fit TRBD1. Losses at the gene ends were 3 bases for V and 8 bases for J; bases not matched to a gene: 9. The CDR3 length is 15 residues. Germline V CDR1 and CDR2: SGDLS, YYNGEE. CDR3 in amino acids: CASSGTDRAREKLFF. The CDR3 DNA is TGTGCCAGCAGCGGAACGGACAGGGCCAGAGAAAAACTGTTTTTT.

This chain uses TRBV9 with TRBJ2-2; 7 bases line up with TRBD1. The V gene's germline CDR1 is SGDLS and CDR2 YYNGEE. V dropped 0 bases and J dropped 11; count of bases not matched to a gene: 16. The CDR3 consists of 17 residues. The CDR3 region is CASSVESRGLDRGELFF. The CDR3 DNA reads as TGTGCCAGCAGCGTAGAGTCAAGGGGGCTTGACCGGGGAGAGCTGTTTTTT.

This clone was recorded once. The V gene is TRBV6-1, the J gene TRBJ1-2, with 8 bases fitting TRBD1. J lost 7 bases, V lost 1 base, and 5 bases had no gene match. Germline V gene lookup returns CDR1 MNHNS and CDR2 SASEGT. The CDR3 sequence is 14 residues long. The CDR3 protein is CASSEGTGRFGYTF. The CDR3 nucleotides read TGTGCCAGCAGTGAAGGGACAGGGAGGTTTGGCTACACCTTC.